Sequencing of this TCR beta chain was carried out in a study of shared clonotypes between healthy human individuals. The protocol was immunoSEQ multiplex PCR, while the TCRdb copy is restricted to in-frame clones and leaves out a portion. The repertoire holds around 1,100,000 clones, 70% to 80% seen once, with roughly 0.9% in the top ten. Germline V gene lookup returns CDR1 MNHEY and CDR2 SMNVEV (reference sequence). Unmatched junction bases numbered 8, after V lost 5 bases and J lost 3 bases. This CDR3 region has 15 residues. V gene TRBV27 combines with J gene TRBJ2-3, with 7 nucleotides matching TRBD2. The TCR comes from a man aged 18 to 35 in good health. Some clones in this sample may be carry-over from other donors' samples. The specimen was memory CD4+ T cells from PBMCs. The sample's subset: CD45RA-negative fraction. The CDR3: CASSIGGRRTDTQYF. DNA for the CDR3: TGTGCCAGCAGTATCGGGGGGAGGAGAACAGATACGCAGTATTTT.